This TCR beta chain comes out of a study of patients and donors after allogeneic stem cell transplantation (dated by TCRdb to between 2020 and 2021). This clonotype has at least ten counts. Its target antigen remains unknown. Base qualities are not recorded, but no much larger clone differs from it by a single base. The CDR3, cysteine through phenylalanine, is 16 amino acids long. Only CDR3 DNA remains: 48 bases, in frame from the first base. As encoded in the germline V gene, CDR1 is SGHRS while CDR2 is YFSETQ. Trimming removed 3 bases from V and 9 bases from J; the gene matches leave 8 bases unexplained. The library was obtained by RT-PCR. Reads for this sample came from a NextSeq 550. TCRdb's own reprocessing of the public reads used fastp at Q25 and MiXCR and kept productive beta chains. Under each unique CDR3 protein, matching rows form one entry showing the most common genes and DNA. In all, the sample holds hundreds of thousands of distinct CDR3 sequences, and roughly 16% of those were seen once. The top ten constitute less than 8% of the sample.

Sequencing was done on a sample of blood, either unsorted or a sorted T cell fraction (not recorded which). The rearranged chain carries TRBV5-1 and TRBJ2-1; 14 central nucleotides agree with TRBD2. This clonotype was sampled from a human donor who was either an allogeneic HSCT recipient or a stem cell or donor lymphocyte infusion donor (not recorded which). It is not recorded whose cells these are; they may come from a transplant donor. The CDR3 reads CASSSRVGLAGVEQFF. The DNA sequence is TGCGCCAGCAGCTCGCGGGTGGGACTAGCGGGAGTTGAGCAGTTCTTC.